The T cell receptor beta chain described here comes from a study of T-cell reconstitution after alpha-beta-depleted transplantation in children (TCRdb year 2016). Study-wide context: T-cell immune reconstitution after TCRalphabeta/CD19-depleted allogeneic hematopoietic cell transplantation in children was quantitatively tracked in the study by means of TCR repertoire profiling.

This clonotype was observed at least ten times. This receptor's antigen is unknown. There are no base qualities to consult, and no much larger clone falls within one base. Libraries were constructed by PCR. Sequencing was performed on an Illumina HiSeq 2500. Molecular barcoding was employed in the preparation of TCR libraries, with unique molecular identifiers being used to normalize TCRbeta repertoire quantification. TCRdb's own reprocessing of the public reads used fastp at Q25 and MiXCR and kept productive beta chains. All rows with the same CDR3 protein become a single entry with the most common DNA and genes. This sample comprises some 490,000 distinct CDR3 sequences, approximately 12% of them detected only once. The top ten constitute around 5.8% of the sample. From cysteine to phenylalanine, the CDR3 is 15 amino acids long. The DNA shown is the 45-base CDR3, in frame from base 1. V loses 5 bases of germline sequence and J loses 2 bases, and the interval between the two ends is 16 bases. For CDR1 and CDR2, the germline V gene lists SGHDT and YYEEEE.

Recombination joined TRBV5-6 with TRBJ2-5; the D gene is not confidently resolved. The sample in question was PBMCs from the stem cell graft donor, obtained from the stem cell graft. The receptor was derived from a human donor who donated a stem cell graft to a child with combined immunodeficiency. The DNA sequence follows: TGTGCCAGCAGTGAGGTCAGATTCGATCAAGAGACCCAGTACTTC. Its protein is CASSEVRFDQETQYF. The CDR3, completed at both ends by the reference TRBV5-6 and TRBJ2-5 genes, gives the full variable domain DAGVTQSPTHLIKTRGQQVTLRCSPKSGHDTVSWYQQALGQGPQFIFQYYEEEERQRGNFPDRFSGHQFPNYSSELNVNALLLGDSALYLCASSEVRFDQETQYFGPGTRLLVL.